The rows below give T cell receptor beta chains drawn from one sample of a study of blood T cell repertoires in COVID-19. The method was immunoSEQ multiplex PCR; TCRdb's version includes in-frame clones alone and lacks a portion of them. The data show around 300,000 clones, roughly 90% seen once. The sample consisted of PBMCs or T cells enriched from blood (not recorded which). The receptors were sampled from a woman aged 18-29 years with acute COVID-19. The CDR3 runs from the conserved cysteine through the conserved F or W. A D gene is named only where the DNA matches it firmly. Not every row has a clone size; where given, it reads once, few, many or a size class.

TRBV7-9	TRBJ1-4	.	TRBD1	CASSLVGTDNEKLFF	TGTGCCAGCAGCTTAGTAGGGACAGACAATGAAAAACTGTTTTTT
TRBV9	TRBJ2-5	.	TRBD1	CASSVDRAVGTQYF	TGTGCCAGCAGCGTCGACAGGGCCGTCGGGACCCAGTACTTC
TRBV2	TRBJ2-1	.	.	CASSGGRTYNEQFF	TGTGCCAGCAGTGGAGGGCGGACCTACAATGAGCAGTTCTTC
TRBV2	TRBJ1-1	.	.	CASSEERGLGTEAFF	TGTGCCAGCAGTGAGGAGCGGGGCCTGGGCACTGAAGCTTTCTTT
TRBV5-1	TRBJ2-3	.	TRBD2	CASSLGETSGSTDTQYF	TGCGCCAGCAGCTTGGGTGAGACTAGCGGGAGCACAGATACGCAGTATTTT
TRBV5-1	TRBJ1-2	.	TRBD1	CASSWAPDREPGYTF	TGCGCCAGCAGCTGGGCCCCGGACAGGGAACCTGGCTACACCTTC
TRBV28	TRBJ1-3	few	.	CASSLGGDSGNTIYF	TGTGCCAGCAGTTTGGGGGGAGACTCTGGAAACACCATATATTTT
TRBV9	TRBJ1-1	.	TRBD1	CASSPSPQQGAHTEAFF	TGTGCCAGCAGCCCATCTCCCCAACAGGGGGCTCACACTGAAGCTTTCTTT
TRBV29-1	TRBJ2-7	.	TRBD1	CSVERTGREQYF	TGCAGCGTTGAAAGGACAGGGAGGGAGCAGTACTTC
TRBV28	TRBJ2-7	.	TRBD2	CASSFRDYPYEQYF	TGTGCCAGCAGTTTCCGGGACTATCCCTACGAGCAGTACTTC
TRBV14	TRBJ1-1	.	.	CASSHPGKATEAFF	TGTGCCAGCAGCCATCCGGGGAAGGCCACTGAAGCTTTCTTT
TRBV28	TRBJ2-7	once	TRBD2	CASSTGGGGRKYEQYF	TGTGCCAGCAGCACGGGGGGCGGCGGGAGGAAATACGAGCAGTACTTC
TRBV6-1	TRBJ2-1	.	TRBD1	CASSEAWTGGDEQFF	TGTGCCAGCAGTGAAGCATGGACAGGGGGCGATGAGCAGTTCTTC
TRBV28	TRBJ1-5	.	.	CASSPPGVMNQPQHF	TGTGCCAGCAGCCCTCCAGGGGTAATGAATCAGCCCCAGCATTTT
TRBV29-1	TRBJ1-3	.	.	CSAGWRGSGNTIYF	TGCAGCGCGGGGTGGCGGGGGTCTGGAAACACCATATATTTT
TRBV9	TRBJ1-1	.	.	CASSEVEVNTEAFF	TGTGCCAGCAGCGAGGTGGAGGTGAACACTGAAGCTTTCTTT
TRBV27	TRBJ1-2	.	.	CASSLQGYGYTF	TGTGCCAGCAGTTTACAGGGCTATGGCTACACCTTC
TRBV7-3	TRBJ2-3	once	TRBD2	CASSSGLAGITDTQYF	TGTGCCAGCAGCTCGGGACTAGCGGGAATCACAGATACGCAGTATTTT
TRBV29-1	TRBJ2-1	.	.	CSAFFGGLAGYNEQFF	.
TRBV5-1	TRBJ1-2	few	.	CASSLGQGVYGYTF	TGCGCCAGCAGCTTGGGGCAGGGCGTCTATGGCTACACCTTC
TRBV28	TRBJ1-2	.	.	CASSYRDGYTF	TGTGCCAGCAGCTACAGGGATGGCTACACCTTC
TRBV15	TRBJ2-1	.	TRBD2	CATSPLAGGLYNEQFF	TGTGCCACCAGCCCCCTAGCGGGAGGGTTATACAATGAGCAGTTCTTC
TRBV28	TRBJ2-7	.	TRBD1	CASSPQGKAYEQYF	TGTGCCAGCAGTCCACAGGGGAAAGCCTACGAGCAGTACTTC
TRBV7-2	TRBJ2-7	.	TRBD1	CASSPDRDRAREQYF	TGTGCCAGCAGCCCTGACCGGGACAGGGCACGCGAGCAGTACTTC
TRBV7-6	TRBJ1-5	.	.	CASSLEPPGSNQPQHF	TGTGCCAGCAGCTTAGAACCTCCGGGTAGCAATCAGCCCCAGCATTTT
TRBV21-1	TRBJ1-5	once	.	CASSSAAQGGISNQPQHF	TGTGCCAGCAGCAGTGCCGCACAGGGGGGGATAAGCAATCAGCCCCAGCATTTT
TRBV11-3	TRBJ2-3	.	.	CASSSPRDTQYF	TGTGCCAGCAGTTCACCGAGGGATACGCAGTATTTT
TRBV4-2	TRBJ2-3	.	TRBD2	CASSLTSGGVTDTQYF	TGTGCCAGCAGCCTAACTAGCGGGGGCGTCACAGATACGCAGTATTTT
TRBV10-3	TRBJ1-6	.	TRBD1	CAISGDRDSPLHF	TGTGCCATCAGTGGGGACAGGGACTCACCCCTCCACTTT
TRBV21-1	TRBJ1-5	.	.	CASSKGAGCFGQPQHF	TGTGCCAGCAGCAAAGGGGCAGGGTGTTTCGGACAGCCCCAGCATTTT
TRBV3-1/TRBV3-2	TRBJ2-1	.	TRBD2	CASSQDIAGPTNEQFF	TGTGCCAGCAGCCAAGATATAGCGGGACCGACGAATGAGCAGTTCTTC
TRBV5-4	TRBJ2-2	.	TRBD1	CASSNTGVGTGELFF	TGTGCCAGCAGCAATACAGGGGTTGGAACCGGGGAGCTGTTTTTT
TRBV28	TRBJ1-1	once	.	CASSLYSYTEAFF	TGTGCCAGCAGTTTATACAGCTACACTGAAGCTTTCTTT
TRBV9	TRBJ2-3	.	TRBD1	CASTGTGRRDTQYF	TGTGCCAGCACCGGGACAGGGCGTAGGGATACGCAGTATTTT
TRBV3-1/TRBV3-2	TRBJ2-1	.	TRBD2	CASSQDTSGVQFF	TGTGCCAGCAGCCAAGATACTAGCGGGGTGCAGTTCTTC
TRBV12-3/TRBV12-4	TRBJ2-2	.	.	CASTLGAGELFF	TGTGCCAGCACCCTAGGCGCCGGGGAGCTGTTTTTT
TRBV29-1	TRBJ2-2	.	TRBD2	CSVELVAGGRGTGELFF	TGCAGCGTTGAACTGGTAGCGGGAGGGCGGGGCACCGGGGAGCTGTTTTTT
TRBV29-1	TRBJ1-1	.	.	CSVQGGGPNTEAFF	TGCAGCGTCCAAGGGGGGGGGCCGAACACTGAAGCTTTCTTT
TRBV24-1	TRBJ2-5	.	.	CATSDSEAETQYF	TGTGCCACCAGTGATTCGGAGGCGGAGACCCAGTACTTC
TRBV3-1/TRBV3-2	TRBJ2-3	.	.	CASSQFSRGPSTDTQYF	TGTGCCAGCAGCCAATTTTCCCGCGGCCCTAGCACAGATACGCAGTATTTT
TRBV14	TRBJ2-1	.	.	CASSQGGQASYNEQFF	TGTGCCAGCAGCCAAGGGGGCCAGGCCTCCTACAATGAGCAGTTCTTC
TRBV10-3	TRBJ2-4	.	TRBD1	CAIRAGTGDSIQYF	TGTGCCATCAGAGCCGGGACAGGGGACAGCATTCAGTACTTC
TRBV24-1	TRBJ2-1	.	TRBD1	CATRGTGERGEQFF	TGTGCCACCAGAGGGACAGGAGAGCGTGGTGAGCAGTTCTTC
TRBV7-3	TRBJ2-1	.	TRBD1	CASSLGTEYNEQFF	TGTGCCAGCAGCCTCGGGACAGAATACAATGAGCAGTTCTTC
TRBV29-1	TRBJ1-5	once	TRBD1	CSVGTGGGGNQPQHF	TGCAGCGTTGGAACAGGGGGAGGAGGCAATCAGCCCCAGCATTTT
TRBV14	TRBJ1-6	.	.	CASSPFGGAGAPLHF	TGTGCCAGCAGCCCCTTTGGGGGCGCGGGGGCACCCCTCCACTTT
TRBV28	TRBJ1-5	.	.	CASSFQGFGQPQHF	TGTGCCAGCAGTTTTCAGGGTTTTGGACAGCCCCAGCATTTT
TRBV28	TRBJ2-6	.	TRBD1	CASSPGQGNAGANVLTF	TGTGCCAGCAGCCCGGGACAGGGAAACGCTGGGGCCAACGTCCTGACTTTC
TRBV27	TRBJ2-5	.	.	CASSVVPGVQETQYF	TGTGCCAGCAGCGTTGTACCAGGGGTCCAAGAGACCCAGTACTTC
TRBV6-5	TRBJ2-1	once	.	CASRTGYNEQFF	TGTGCCAGCAGAACAGGGTACAATGAGCAGTTCTTC
TRBV27	TRBJ2-7	.	TRBD2	CASSLAPLLAESSYEQYF	TGTGCCAGCAGTTTAGCCCCCCTGCTAGCGGAGAGCTCCTACGAGCAGTACTTC
TRBV5-1	TRBJ2-1	once	.	CASSLLGDNEQFF	TGCGCCAGCAGCTTGTTAGGAGACAATGAGCAGTTCTTC
TRBV5-1	TRBJ1-1	.	.	CASSLNPWNTEAFF	TGCGCCAGCAGCTTGAATCCGTGGAACACTGAAGCTTTCTTT
TRBV19	TRBJ1-3	few	TRBD1	CASNPGQGSGNTIYF	TGTGCCAGTAATCCGGGACAGGGCTCTGGAAACACCATATATTTT
TRBV5-1	TRBJ1-2	once	.	CASGDRERLIGYTF	TGCGCCAGCGGGGACCGGGAGCGGTTGATTGGCTACACCTTC
TRBV29-1	TRBJ1-2	.	TRBD1	CSARQGNGYTF	TGCAGCGCCAGACAGGGGAATGGCTACACCTTC
TRBV3-1/TRBV3-2	TRBJ2-2	.	TRBD2	CASSQDPSGRAGELFF	TGTGCCAGCAGCCAAGATCCTAGCGGGAGGGCCGGGGAGCTGTTTTTT
TRBV7-9	TRBJ1-1	.	TRBD1	CASSPRDRLNTEAFF	TGTGCCAGCAGCCCCCGGGACAGGTTAAACACTGAAGCTTTCTTT
TRBV19	TRBJ1-1	.	.	CASSIDFGQYTEAFF	TGTGCCAGTAGTATAGATTTCGGACAGTACACTGAAGCTTTCTTT
TRBV18	TRBJ1-2	.	.	CASSPPNLYGYTF	TGTGCCAGCTCACCCCCCAACTTGTATGGCTACACCTTC